A few counts support the clone carrying this T cell receptor beta chain. Its matching antigen is unknown. This entry is derived from a study of beta chain features in type 1 diabetes. Study conclusions and caveats: Within patients, naive, central memory and Treg TCRB repertoires seemed more similar than within healthy donors. Researchers report that Type 1 diabetes patients had moderately but significantly shorter TCRB CDR3s across all four CD4+ subsets.

V lost 1 base and J lost 2, with 9 bases in between. The CDR3 is 15 residues long. CDR1 is SEHNR, CDR2 FQNEAQ, per germline (reference sequence). Stem cell-like memory, regulatory, central memory and naive CD4+ cells were sorted via CD45RO/CCR7/CD25/CD127/CD95/CD27. All of the sorted populations showed purity greater than 98%. Every bit of the isolated RNA underwent reverse transcription, so sequencing read expressed TCRB transcripts. Only in-frame clones appear in the TCRdb table, and some are missing; sequencing was by immunoSEQ multiplex PCR. The profile shows some 160,000 clones, 8.5% to 10% of them singletons.

The TCR originated in a woman younger than 45 with type 1 diabetes. The chain uses TRBV7-9 and TRBJ1-3; D perhaps matches TRBD1 (5 bases). Sequences were obtained from central memory CD4+ T cells from blood. CDR3 bases: TGTGCCAGCAGCTTAGACAGGATCGCTGGAAACACCATATATTTT. Its translation: CASSLDRIAGNTIYF. Full variable domain (outside the CDR3, taken from reference TRBV7-9 and TRBJ1-3): DTGVSQNPRHKITKRGQNVTFRCDPISEHNRLYWYRQTLGQGPEFLTYFQNEAQLEKSRLLSDRFSAERPKGSFSTLEIQRTEQGDSAMYLCASSLDRIAGNTIYFGEGSWLTVV.